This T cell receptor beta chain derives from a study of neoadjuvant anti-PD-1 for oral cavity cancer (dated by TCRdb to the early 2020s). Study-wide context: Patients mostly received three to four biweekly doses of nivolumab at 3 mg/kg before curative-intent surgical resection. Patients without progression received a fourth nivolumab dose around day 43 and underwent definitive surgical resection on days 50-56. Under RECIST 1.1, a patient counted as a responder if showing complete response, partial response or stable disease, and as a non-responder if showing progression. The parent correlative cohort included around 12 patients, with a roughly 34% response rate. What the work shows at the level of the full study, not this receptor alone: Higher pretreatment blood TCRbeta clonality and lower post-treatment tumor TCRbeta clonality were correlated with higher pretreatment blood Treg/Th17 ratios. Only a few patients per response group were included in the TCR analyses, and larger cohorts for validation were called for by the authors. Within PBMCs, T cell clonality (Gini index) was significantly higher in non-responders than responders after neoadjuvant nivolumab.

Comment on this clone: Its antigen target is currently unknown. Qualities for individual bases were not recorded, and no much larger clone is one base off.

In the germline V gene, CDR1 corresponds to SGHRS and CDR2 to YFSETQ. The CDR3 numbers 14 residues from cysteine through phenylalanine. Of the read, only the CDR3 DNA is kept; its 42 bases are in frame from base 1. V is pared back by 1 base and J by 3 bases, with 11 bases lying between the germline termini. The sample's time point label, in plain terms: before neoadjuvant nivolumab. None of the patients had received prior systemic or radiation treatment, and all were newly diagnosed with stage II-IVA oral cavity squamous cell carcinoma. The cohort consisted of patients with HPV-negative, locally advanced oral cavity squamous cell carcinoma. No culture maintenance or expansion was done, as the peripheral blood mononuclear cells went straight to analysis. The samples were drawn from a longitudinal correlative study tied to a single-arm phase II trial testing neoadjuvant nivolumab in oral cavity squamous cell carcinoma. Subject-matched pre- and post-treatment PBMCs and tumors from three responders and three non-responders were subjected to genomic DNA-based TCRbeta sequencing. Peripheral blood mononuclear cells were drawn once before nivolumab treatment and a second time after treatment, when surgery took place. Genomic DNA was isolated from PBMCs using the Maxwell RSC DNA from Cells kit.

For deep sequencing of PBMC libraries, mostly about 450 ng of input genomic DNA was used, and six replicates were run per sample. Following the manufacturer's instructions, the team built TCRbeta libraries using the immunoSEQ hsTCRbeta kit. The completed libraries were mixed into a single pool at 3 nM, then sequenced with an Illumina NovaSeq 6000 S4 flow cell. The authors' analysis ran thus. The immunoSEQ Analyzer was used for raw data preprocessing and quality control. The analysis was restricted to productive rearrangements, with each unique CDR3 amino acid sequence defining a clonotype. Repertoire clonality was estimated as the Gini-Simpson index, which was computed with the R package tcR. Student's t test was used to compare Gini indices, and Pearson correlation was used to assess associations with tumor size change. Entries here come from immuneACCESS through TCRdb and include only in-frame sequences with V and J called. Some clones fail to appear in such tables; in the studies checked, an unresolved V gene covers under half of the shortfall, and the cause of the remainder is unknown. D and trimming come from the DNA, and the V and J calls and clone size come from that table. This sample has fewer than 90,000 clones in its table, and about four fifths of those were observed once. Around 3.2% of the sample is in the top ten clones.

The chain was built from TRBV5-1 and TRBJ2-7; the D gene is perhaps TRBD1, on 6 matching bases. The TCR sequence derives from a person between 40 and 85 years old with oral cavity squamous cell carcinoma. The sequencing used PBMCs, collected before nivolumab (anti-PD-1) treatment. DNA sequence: TGCGCCAGCAGCTTGCAGGGGCTCGGCTACGAGCAGTACTTC. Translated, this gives CASSLQGLGYEQYF.